This T cell receptor (beta chain) originates from a study of regulatory T cells in long-lasting Graves disease. Whole-study context: Newly diagnosed Graves' patients had taken antithyroid drugs under 3 months.

This clonotype appeared a few times. Assembly of TCR beta libraries relied on iRepertoire HTBI primers together with Arm-PCR of CDR3 regions. From the multiplex PCR reads, TCRdb called clonotypes with MiXCR, one entry per CDR3 protein. The table records a few hundred thousand distinct CDR3 sequences, 10% to 15% of them present only once. Time point reported: newly diagnosed GD, antithyroid drugs for less than 3 months. The TCR library was prepared using RNA isolated from PBMCs. Blood from the periphery, approximately 8.6 milliliters in all, was drawn into EDTA tubes. This same sample was also taken into another study, of T cells in Graves' hyperthyroidism and ophthalmopathy. Per that study: The TCR CDR3 was amplified in a first-round RT-PCR using the HTBI primer set. Within blood appeared most thyroid clonotypes that had expanded above 0.001.

The sequence was obtained from a woman under 30 with Graves disease. The specimen was peripheral blood mononuclear cells (PBMCs), collected at new diagnosis, from a patient treated with antithyroid drugs.

As DNA, the CDR3 is TGTGCCAGCAGCTTACGAGGGCTCTCCTTCCGGGGGGGGACGGGCACTGAAGCTTTCTTT. Amino acid sequence: CASSLRGLSFRGGTGTEAFF. This chain links TRBV11-1 with TRBJ1-1, with D tentatively TRBD1 (5 bases). The germline V gene has CDR1 SGHAT and CDR2 FQDESV (reference sequence). The CDR3 spans 20 residues. With 2 bases removed from V and 4 bases from J, the gap between germline ends came to 29 bases. Filled out from reference TRBV11-1 and TRBJ1-1, the complete variable domain reads EAEVAQSPRYKITEKSQAVAFWCDPISGHATLYWYRQILGQGPELLVQFQDESVVDDSQLPKDRFSAERLKGVDSTLKIQPAELGDSAMYLCASSLRGLSFRGGTGTEAFFGQGTRLTVV.